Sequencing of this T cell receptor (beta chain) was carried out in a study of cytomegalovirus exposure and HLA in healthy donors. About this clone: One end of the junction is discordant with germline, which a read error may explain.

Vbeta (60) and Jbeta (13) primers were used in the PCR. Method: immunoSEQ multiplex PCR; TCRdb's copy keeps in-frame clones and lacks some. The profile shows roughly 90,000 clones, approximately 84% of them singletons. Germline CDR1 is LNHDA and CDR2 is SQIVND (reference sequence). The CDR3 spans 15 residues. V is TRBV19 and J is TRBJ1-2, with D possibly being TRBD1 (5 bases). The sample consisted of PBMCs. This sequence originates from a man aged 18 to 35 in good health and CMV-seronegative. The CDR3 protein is CASSASAGRNSGYTF. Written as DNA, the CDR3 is TGTGCCAGTAGCGCCTCGGCGGGGCGAAACTCTGGCTACACCTTC.